The 7 T cell receptor beta chains below come from one sample, sequenced in a study of T cells in Graves' hyperthyroidism and ophthalmopathy. The source material, RNA transcripts, was used to amplify TCR beta CDR3 regions. The HTBI primer set was used in a first-round RT-PCR of the TCR CDR3. One entry per CDR3 protein results from TCRdb running MiXCR on the multiplex PCR reads. Of hundreds of thousands of distinct CDR3 sequences listed, approximately 15% are singletons. The source material was blood. These receptors originate from a woman younger than 30 with Graves' hyperthyroidism.

This clonotype was found many times. This sequence joins TRBV12-3 or TRBV12-4 and TRBJ1-5; D remains unclear. This CDR3 is 14 amino acids long. Trimming removed 8 bases from V and 0 bases from J, with 11 bases in between. The CDR3 protein is CASAPVGSNQPQHF. Written as DNA, the CDR3 is TGTGCCAGCGCCCCGGTTGGTAGCAATCAGCCCCAGCATTTT.

The chain uses TRBV6-6 and TRBJ1-2; TRBD1 aligns across 7 bases. Germline V gives CDR1 MNHNY, CDR2 SVGAGI (reference sequence). CDR3 length: 16 amino acids. After removal of 0 bases from V and 6 bases from J, the junction contained 10 bases not matched to a gene. The CDR3 DNA follows: TGTGCCAGCAGTTACTCGACGGGCGACAGGGATAATGGCTACACCTTC. Amino acids: CASSYSTGDRDNGYTF.

This clonotype has more than one count but fewer than ten. The gene calls are TRBV10-3 and TRBJ2-5; D may be TRBD1 (6 bases). There are 13 residues in the CDR3. Trimming took 5 bases from V and 5 from J, leaving 12 bases between them. CDR1 and CDR2 (germline): ENHRY, SYGVKD. The CDR3 nucleotides read TGTGCCATCAGTCAGGACAGCCGGGAGACCCAGTACTTC. Translated, it gives CAISQDSRETQYF.

This clonotype showed up many times. In DNA, the CDR3 is TGTGCCAGCAGCTTTAAAGACCGGGACACCATAGCCAAAAACATTCAGTACTTC. Its translation is CASSFKDRDTIAKNIQYF. The chain carries TRBV14 and TRBJ2-4, with D perhaps TRBD1 (6 bases). Germline V gene lookup returns CDR1 SGHDN and CDR2 FVKESK. Trimming removed 5 bases from V and 0 bases from J, with 20 bases in between. CDR3 length: 18 amino acids.

The chain employs TRBV4-2 and TRBJ2-5; TRBD2 matches at 9 bases. V shed 0 bases and J 5 bases; nucleotides not matched to a gene: 7. Germline V gene sequence: CDR1 LGHNA, CDR2 YNFKEQ. This CDR3 is 16 amino acids long. The CDR3 sequence is CASSQEGGGASETQYF. The CDR3 DNA follows: TGTGCCAGCAGCCAAGAAGGCGGGGGGGCGAGTGAGACCCAGTACTTC.

As concerns this clonotype: A much larger clone differs by one base, so this may be a read error. This chain uses TRBV12-3 or TRBV12-4 with TRBJ1-1; 7 positions match TRBD1. The length of the CDR3 is 11 residues. As DNA, the CDR3 is TGTGCCTCGACAGGGAGCACTGAAGCTTCCTTT. Protein: CASTGSTEASF.

The table lists this clonotype with many counts. This chain connects TRBV20-1 to TRBJ1-1, with D unclear. Germline CDR1 is DFQATT and CDR2 is SNEGSKA (reference sequence). The V and J ends lost 5 bases and 2 bases respectively, with 6 bases between them. The CDR3 extends over 11 amino acids. The CDR3 DNA reads as TGCAGTGCTGGTCGAAACACTGAAGCTTTCTTT. Protein product: CSAGRNTEAFF.